This record covers a single TCR beta chain. Germline assignment: CDR1 LNHNV and CDR2 YYDKDF (reference sequence). V shed 0 bases and J shed 4 bases, with 9 bases lying between them. The CDR3 totals 14 residues. This sample was taken from a study of T cell responses to AZD1222 COVID-19 vaccine. TCRdb's copy holds only in-frame clones and misses some; the assay was immunoSEQ multiplex PCR. Of about 100,000 clones listed, 87% are singletons. V usage is TRBV15 and J usage is TRBJ1-2, with unresolved D. The origin of this receptor is an adult in good health. This specimen was peripheral blood, taken on day 0 of AZD1222 vaccination. The CDR3 here is CATSRDKTLYGYTF. As DNA, the CDR3 is TGTGCCACCAGCAGAGATAAAACCCTCTATGGCTACACCTTC.